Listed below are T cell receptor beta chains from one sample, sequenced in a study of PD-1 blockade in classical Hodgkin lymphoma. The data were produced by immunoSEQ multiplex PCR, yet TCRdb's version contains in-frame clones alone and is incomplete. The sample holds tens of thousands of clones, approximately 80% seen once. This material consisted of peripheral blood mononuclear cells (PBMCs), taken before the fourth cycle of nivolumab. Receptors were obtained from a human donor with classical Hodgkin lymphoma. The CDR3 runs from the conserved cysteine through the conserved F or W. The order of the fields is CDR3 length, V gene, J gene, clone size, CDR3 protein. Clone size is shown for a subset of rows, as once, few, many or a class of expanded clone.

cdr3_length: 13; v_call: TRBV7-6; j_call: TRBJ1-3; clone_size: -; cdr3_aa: CASSGGGSNTIYF
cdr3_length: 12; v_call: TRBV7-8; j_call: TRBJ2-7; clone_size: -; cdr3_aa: CASSLRQLEQYF
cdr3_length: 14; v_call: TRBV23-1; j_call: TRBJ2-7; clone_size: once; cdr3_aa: CAGPPGQPGEGKYF
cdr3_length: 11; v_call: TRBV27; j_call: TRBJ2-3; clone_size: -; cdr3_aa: CASTRGDTQYF
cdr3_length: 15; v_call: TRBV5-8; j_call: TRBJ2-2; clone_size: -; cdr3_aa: CASSPRTGSTGELFF
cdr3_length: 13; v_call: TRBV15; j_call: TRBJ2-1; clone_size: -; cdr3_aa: CATSRLAGDEQFF
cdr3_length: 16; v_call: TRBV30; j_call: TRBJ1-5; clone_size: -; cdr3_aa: CAWTGKGGAGNQPQHF
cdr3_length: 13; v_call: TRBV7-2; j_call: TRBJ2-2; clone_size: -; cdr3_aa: CASSRILSGELFF
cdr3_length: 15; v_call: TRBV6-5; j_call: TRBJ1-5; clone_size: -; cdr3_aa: CASSYNRDRNQPQHF
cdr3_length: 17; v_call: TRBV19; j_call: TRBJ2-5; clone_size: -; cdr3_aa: CASSIDFSGGPKETQYF
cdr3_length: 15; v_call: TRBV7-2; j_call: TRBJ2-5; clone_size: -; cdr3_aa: CASSSPALGVETQYF
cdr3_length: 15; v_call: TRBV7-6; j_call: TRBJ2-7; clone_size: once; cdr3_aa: CASSLQRGSFYEQYF
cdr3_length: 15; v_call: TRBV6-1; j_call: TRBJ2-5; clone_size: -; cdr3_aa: CASSGSGRAQETQYF
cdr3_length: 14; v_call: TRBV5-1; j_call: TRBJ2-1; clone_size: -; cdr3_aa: CASSLSPGINEQFF
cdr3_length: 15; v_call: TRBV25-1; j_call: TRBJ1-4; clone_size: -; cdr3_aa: CASSEEGVLSEKLFF
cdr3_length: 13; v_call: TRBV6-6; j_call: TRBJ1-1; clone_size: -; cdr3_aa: CASNLDLNTEAFF
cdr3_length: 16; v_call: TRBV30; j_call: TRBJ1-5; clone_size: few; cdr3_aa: CAWSVRSGKKNQPQHF
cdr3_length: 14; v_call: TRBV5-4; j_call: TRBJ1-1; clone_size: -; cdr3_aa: CASSLERAGTEAFF
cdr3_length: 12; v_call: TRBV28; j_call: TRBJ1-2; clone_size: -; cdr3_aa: CATSTGNYGYTF
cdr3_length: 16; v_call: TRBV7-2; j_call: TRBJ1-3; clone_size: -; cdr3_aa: CASSLDRGSGLGTIYF
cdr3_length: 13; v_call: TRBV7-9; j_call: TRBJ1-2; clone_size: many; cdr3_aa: CASSFGSNYGYTF
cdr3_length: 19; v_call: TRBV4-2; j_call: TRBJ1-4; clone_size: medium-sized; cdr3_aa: CASSQGEATGKLSREKLFF
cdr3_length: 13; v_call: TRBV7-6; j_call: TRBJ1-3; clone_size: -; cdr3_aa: CASSLSRGDTIYF
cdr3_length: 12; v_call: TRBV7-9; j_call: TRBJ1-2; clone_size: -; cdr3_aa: CASSFRDVGYTF
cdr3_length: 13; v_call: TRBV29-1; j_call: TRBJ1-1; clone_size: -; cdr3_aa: CSVRQDPNTEAFF
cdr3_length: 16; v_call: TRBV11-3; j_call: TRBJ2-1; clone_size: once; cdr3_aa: CASSRLQGSSYNEQFF
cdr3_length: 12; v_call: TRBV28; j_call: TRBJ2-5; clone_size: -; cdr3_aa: CASRGGRETQYF
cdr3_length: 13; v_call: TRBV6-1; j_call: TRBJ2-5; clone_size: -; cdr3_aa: CATWIGTPETQYF
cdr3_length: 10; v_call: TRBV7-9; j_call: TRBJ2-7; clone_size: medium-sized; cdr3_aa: CASSPNEQYF
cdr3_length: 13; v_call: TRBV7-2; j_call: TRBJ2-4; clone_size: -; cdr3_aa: CASSLAGEDIQYF
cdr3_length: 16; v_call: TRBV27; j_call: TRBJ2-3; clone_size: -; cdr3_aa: CASSFTHTGFTDTQYF
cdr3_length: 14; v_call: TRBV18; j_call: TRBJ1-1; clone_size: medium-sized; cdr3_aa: CASSFDSTYTEAFF
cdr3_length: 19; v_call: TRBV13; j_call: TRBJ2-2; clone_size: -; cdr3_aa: CASSLNAGLAGTNTGELFF
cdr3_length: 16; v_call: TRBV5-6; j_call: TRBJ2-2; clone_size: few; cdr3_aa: CASNPSGSLNTGELFF
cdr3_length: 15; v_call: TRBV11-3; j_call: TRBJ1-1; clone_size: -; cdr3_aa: CASSSSQNMNTEAFF
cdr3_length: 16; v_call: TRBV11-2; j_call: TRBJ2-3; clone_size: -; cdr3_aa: CASSTGLAGFTDTQYF
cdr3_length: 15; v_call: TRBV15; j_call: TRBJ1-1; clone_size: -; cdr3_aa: CATSRDRGAYTEAFF
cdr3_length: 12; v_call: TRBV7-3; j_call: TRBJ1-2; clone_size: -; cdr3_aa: CASTPRAHGYTF
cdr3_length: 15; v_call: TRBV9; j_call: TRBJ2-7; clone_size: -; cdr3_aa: CASSTGQGFSYEQYF
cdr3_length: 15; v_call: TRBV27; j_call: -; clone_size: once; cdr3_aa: CASSLGGLAAYEQYF
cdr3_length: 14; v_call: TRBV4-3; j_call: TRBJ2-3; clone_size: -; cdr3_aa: CASSQARGYDTQYF
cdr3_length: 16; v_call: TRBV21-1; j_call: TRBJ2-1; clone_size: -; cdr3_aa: CASSNSTGGSYNEQFF
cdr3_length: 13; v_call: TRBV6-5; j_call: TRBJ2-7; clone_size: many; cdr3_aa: CASSYRGSYEQYF
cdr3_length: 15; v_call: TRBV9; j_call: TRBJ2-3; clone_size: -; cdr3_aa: CASSVQSGSTDTQYF
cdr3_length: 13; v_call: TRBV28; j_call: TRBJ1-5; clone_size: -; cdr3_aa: CASRLGSNQPQHF
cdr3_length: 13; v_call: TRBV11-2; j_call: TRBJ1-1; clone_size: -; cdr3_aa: CASSSQGGSEAFF
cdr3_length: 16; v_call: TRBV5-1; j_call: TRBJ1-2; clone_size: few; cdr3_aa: CASSLDGTGAGYGYTF
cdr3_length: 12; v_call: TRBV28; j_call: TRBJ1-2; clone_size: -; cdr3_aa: CASSLNTPGYTF
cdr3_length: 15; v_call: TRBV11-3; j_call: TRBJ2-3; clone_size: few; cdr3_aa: CASSYDGFSTDTQYF
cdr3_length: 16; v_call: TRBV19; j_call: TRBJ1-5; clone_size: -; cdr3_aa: CASSIAAGASNQPQHF
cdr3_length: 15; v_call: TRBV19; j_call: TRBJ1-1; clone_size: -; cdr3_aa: CASSAEQGSYTEAFF
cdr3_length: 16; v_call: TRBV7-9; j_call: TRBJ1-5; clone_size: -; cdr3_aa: CASSLAPGPGNQPQHF
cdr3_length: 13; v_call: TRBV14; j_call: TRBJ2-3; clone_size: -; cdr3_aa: CASSQAGTGAQYF
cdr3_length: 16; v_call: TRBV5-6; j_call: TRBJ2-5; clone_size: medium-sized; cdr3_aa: CASSLKFAGQQETQYF
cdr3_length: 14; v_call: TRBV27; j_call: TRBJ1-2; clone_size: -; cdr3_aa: CASSALQGRSGYTF